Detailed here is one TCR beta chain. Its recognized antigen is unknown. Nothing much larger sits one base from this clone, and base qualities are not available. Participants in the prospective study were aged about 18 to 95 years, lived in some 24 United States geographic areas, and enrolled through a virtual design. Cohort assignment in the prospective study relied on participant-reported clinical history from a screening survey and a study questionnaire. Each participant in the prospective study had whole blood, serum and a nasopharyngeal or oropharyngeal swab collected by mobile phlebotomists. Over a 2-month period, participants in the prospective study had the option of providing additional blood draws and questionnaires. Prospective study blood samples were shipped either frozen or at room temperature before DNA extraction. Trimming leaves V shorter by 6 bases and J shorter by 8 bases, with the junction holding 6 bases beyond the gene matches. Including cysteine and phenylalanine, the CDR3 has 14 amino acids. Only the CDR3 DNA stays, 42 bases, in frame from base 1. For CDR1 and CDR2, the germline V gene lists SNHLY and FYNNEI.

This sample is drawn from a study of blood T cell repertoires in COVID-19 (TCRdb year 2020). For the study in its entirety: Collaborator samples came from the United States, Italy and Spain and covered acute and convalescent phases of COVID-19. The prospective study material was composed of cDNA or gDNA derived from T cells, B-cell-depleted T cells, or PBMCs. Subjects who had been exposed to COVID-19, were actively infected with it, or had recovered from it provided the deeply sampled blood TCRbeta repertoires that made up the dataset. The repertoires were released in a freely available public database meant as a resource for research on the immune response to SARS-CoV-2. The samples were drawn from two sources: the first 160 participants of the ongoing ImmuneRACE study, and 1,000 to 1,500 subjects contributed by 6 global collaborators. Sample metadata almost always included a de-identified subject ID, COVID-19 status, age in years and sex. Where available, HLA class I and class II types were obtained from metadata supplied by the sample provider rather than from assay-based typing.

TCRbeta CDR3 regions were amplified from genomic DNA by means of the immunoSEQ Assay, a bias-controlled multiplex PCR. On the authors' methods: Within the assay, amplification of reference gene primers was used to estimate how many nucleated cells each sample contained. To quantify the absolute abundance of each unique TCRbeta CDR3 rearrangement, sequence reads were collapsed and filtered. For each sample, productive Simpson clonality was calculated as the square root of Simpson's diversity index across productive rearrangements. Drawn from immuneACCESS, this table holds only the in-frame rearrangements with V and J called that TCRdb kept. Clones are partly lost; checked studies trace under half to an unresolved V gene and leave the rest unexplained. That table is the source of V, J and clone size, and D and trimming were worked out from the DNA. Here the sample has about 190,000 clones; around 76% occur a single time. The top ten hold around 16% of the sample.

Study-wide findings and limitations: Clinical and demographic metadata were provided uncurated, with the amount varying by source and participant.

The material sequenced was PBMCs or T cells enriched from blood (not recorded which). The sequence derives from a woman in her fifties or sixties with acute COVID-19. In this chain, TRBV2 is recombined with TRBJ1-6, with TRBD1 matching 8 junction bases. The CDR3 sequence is CASSETGEYSPLHF. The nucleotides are TGTGCCAGCAGCGAGACAGGGGAATATTCACCCCTCCACTTT.